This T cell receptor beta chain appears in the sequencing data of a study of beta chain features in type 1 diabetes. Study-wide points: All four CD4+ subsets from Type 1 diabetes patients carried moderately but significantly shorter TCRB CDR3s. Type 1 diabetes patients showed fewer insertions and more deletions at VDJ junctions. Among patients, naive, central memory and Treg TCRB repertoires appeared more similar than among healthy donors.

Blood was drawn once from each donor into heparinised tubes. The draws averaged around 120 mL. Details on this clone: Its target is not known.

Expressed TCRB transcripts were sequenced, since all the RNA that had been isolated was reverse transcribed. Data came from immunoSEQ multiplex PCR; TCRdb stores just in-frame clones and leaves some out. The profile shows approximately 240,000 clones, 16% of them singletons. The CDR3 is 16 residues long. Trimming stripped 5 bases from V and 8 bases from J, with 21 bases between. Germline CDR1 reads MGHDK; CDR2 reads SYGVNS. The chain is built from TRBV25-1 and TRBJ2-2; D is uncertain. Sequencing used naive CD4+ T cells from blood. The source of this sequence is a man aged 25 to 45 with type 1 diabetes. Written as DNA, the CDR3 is TGTGCCAGCAGTTTAATCTCGGCGGCTAGAACGGGGGAGCTGTTTTTT. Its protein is CASSLISAARTGELFF.